Below, one T cell receptor beta chain is given with its context. Its antigen is still unknown. The read ends 3 residues early relative to the CDR3; the germline J gene fills the gap. This sample stems from a study of T cells in women clearing cervical HPV infection (dated by TCRdb to the late 2010s). In the study overall: The cases were about 25 women with histologically confirmed HPV16-related CIN3 or worse, and 2 of these cases were invasive cancers. Controls were under 30 women whose single incident HPV16 infection cleared within 12 months without precancer or cancer developing. Blood from cases was collected at the visit where the lesion was first found, while blood from controls was collected once the infection could no longer be detected. Among cases, blood sampling came a median of roughly 150 days after lesion detection, with an interquartile range of roughly 80 to 220 days. HLA typing was available for only a few women, so HLA type could not be excluded as a confounder. This exploratory proof-of-principle case-control study, nested within the Guanacaste HPV Natural History Study in Costa Rica, compared TCR repertoires among women with different cervical HPV16 outcomes. Cases and controls were matched on year of sample collection and on age within five years. Median age was roughly 33 years in cases versus 38 to 45 in controls, and baseline characteristics did not differ significantly. The parent cohort enrolled about 10,000 women aged 18 or older in Guanacaste, Costa Rica, in about 1993 to 1994 and followed the women for roughly 7 years. Five blinded duplicates per group were added as quality controls, giving some 60 samples: some 50 participants and about ten replicates. Broad study findings and their caveats: Because the number of T cells in each sample was unknown, differences in richness could reflect differing T-cell content rather than repertoire biology. The cross-sectional design could not show whether the associations came before the infection or were a result of it, and neither effector/memory subsets nor HPV-specific T cells were isolated. Lower TRBV6-7 relative abundance was observed in cases than in controls (roughly 0.12% versus 0.15%; Bonferroni P = 0.0008). Significantly higher TCR repertoire richness was observed in CIN3+ cases than in controls across sequencing depths, whereas no difference in evenness was found. Cases were distinguished from controls with an estimated AUC of approximately 0.8 by random forest classifiers combining richness and V gene abundances.

Every participant had a single incident cervical HPV16 infection, and women with prevalent HPV16 infections were excluded. Cervical HPV DNA was detected by MY09/MY11 PCR and genotyped by dot-blot hybridization. Fifteen mL of heparinized blood were centrifuged, and the buffy coat was split into aliquots, frozen at -30 degrees C, and then kept at -80 degrees C. Genomic DNA was extracted from buffy coat specimens using QIAGEN kits. From V the trimming removes 3 bases and from J it removes 6 bases, while the gene matches leave 9 bases of the junction unaccounted for. Including the terminal cysteine and phenylalanine, the CDR3 comprises 15 residues. The DNA shown is the part of the CDR3 that was read: 36 bases, in frame from base 1. Based on the germline V gene (reference sequence), the CDR1 and CDR2 sequences are DFQATT and SNEGSKA. TCR beta CDR3 regions were amplified by multiplex PCR using the immunoSEQ assay from an average of about 1,200 ng genomic DNA per sample. Primer bias was corrected in the assay by using a complete synthetic TCR repertoire to establish an amplification baseline. The amplicons were sequenced using the Illumina platform. As for the original processing: Sequences were error-corrected by clustering with frequency ratios and a modified nearest-neighbor algorithm, then analyzed in the immunoSEQ Analyzer with IMGT gene definitions. At each rarefaction depth, TCR richness and evenness were averaged over 20 rarefaction repeats, and samples with fewer sequences than the depth were excluded. V, D and J gene relative abundances were compared between groups with Wilcoxon rank sum tests, applying FDR correction. An intraclass correlation of 90% to 97% for TCR richness and an average of around 82% across 66 gene segments were obtained from the blinded duplicates. TCRdb's version of the immuneACCESS table is confined to in-frame rearrangements and falls short of the full clone set. An unresolved V gene accounts for under half of the shortfall where checked; the remainder is of unknown origin. The V and J calls and the clone size are those of that table, but D and trimming were determined from the DNA. The table for this sample shows 30,000 to 45,000 clones. Roughly 6% of the sample is in the top ten clones.

This sequence uses TRBV20-1 and TRBJ2-1, with 9 junctional bases fitting TRBD2. Sequenced material: blood buffy coat. The sequence was collected from a woman aged 18 to 75 with a cervical HPV16 infection that either progressed to CIN3+ or cleared (not recorded which). CDR3 reads: CSASLREGVFNEQFF. Incomplete CDR3 DNA: TGCAGTGCTAGCCTGCGGGAGGGTGTATTCAATGAG.